This T cell receptor beta chain derives from a study of lymphopenia after photon versus proton radiotherapy. The study, taken as a whole, reports: Relative stability marked proton patients; photon patients lost diversity and naive cells.

Germline V gives CDR1 SGHKS, CDR2 YYEKEE (reference sequence). The CDR3 spans 15 residues. V lost 0 bases and J 2 bases, leaving 9 bases between the germline ends. Only a few counts were recorded for this clone. The antigen is not known. The repertoire was sequenced with immunoSEQ multiplex PCR; TCRdb's copy has only in-frame clones and lacks some. The sample contains 20,000 or so clones, roughly four fifths of which appear only once. The chain couples TRBV5-5 to TRBJ1-5; no reliable D call. The sequencing here drew on peripheral blood, taken from a patient treated with photon-based radiotherapy. The clonotype originates from a woman in her 50s with pancreatic cancer. The CDR3 protein is CASSLGVQGNQPQHF. CDR3 sequence (DNA): TGTGCCAGCAGCTTGGGCGTCCAAGGCAATCAGCCCCAGCATTTT.